The 7 T cell receptor beta chains presented below share a single source sample, sequenced in a study of beta chain features in type 1 diabetes. cDNA synthesis used the whole RNA isolate, giving expressed TCRB sequences. Using immunoSEQ multiplex PCR, the repertoire was profiled, and TCRdb retains in-frame clones only, with some absent. This table has 310,000 or so clones, around 8% appearing once. The sequenced sample was central memory CD4+ T cells from blood. The receptors here all came from a young woman in good health.

This clone was detected a few times. The same CDR3 can be traced to other DNA sequences in this sample. The gene calls are TRBV7-2 and TRBJ2-3; 7 bases fit TRBD1. The CDR3 contains 13 residues. V lost 3 bases, J lost 3 bases, and 0 bases stayed unmatched. The germline CDR1 and CDR2 sequences are SGHTA and FQGNSA. This chain's CDR3 is CASSFRGTDTQYF. The CDR3 nucleotides are TGTGCCAGCAGCTTCAGGGGGACAGATACGCAGTATTTT.

Concerning this clone itself: At one end, the junction sequence differs from germline, possibly due to a read error. DNA of the CDR3: TGTGCCAGCAGCGCAGGGTACAACGAGCAGTTCTTC. This codes for CASSAGYNEQFF. The chain joins TRBV9 to TRBJ2-1; tentatively, D is TRBD1 (5 bases). The CDR3 extends over 12 amino acids. Germline loops: CDR1 SGDLS, CDR2 YYNGEE.

This clone was seen repeatedly, ten times or more. This chain connects TRBV4-3 to TRBJ2-4, with D tentatively TRBD1 (6 bases). Between the trimmed V and J ends, which lost 3 bases and 9 bases, there was a span of 12 bases. CDR1 LGHNA and CDR2 YSLEER come from the germline V gene. CDR3 length: 13 residues. The CDR3 here is CASSQYRAGIQYF. CDR3 nucleotide sequence: TGCGCCAGCAGCCAGTACAGGGCGGGCATTCAGTACTTC.

This chain uses TRBV15 with TRBJ2-7; D unresolved. V was trimmed by 0 bases and J by 4 bases, leaving 7 bases between them. The CDR3 length is 13 residues. Germline V gene lookup returns CDR1 LNHNV and CDR2 YYDKDF (reference sequence). CDR3 region: CATSRDQLYEQYF. CDR3 nucleotides: TGTGCCACCAGCAGAGATCAACTTTACGAGCAGTACTTC. The variable domain in full, completed from reference TRBV15 and TRBJ2-7, reads DAMVIQNPRYQVTQFGKPVTLSCSQTLNHNVMYWYQQKSSQAPKLLFHYYDKDFNNEADTPDNFQSRRPNTSFCFLDIRSPGLGDTAMYLCATSRDQLYEQYFGPGTRLTVT.

This clone has only a few counts. The chain combines TRBV11-2 with TRBJ1-1; the match to TRBD1 covers 8 bases. J was trimmed by 0 bases and V by 1 base; bases with no gene match: 7. Germline CDR1 reads SGHAT; CDR2 reads FQNNGV. The CDR3 is 17 amino acids. The CDR3 nucleotides are TGTGCCAGCAGCTTAGGGACCGGACAGGGATTGAACACTGAAGCTTTCTTT. This codes for CASSLGTGQGLNTEAFF.

The CDR3, as DNA: TGCAGTGCTAGCGGGAGTGAGCAGTTCTTC. Residues: CSASGSEQFF. This chain uses TRBV20-1 with TRBJ2-1; perhaps TRBD2 as D (6 bases). V lost 3 bases and J 9 bases, leaving 6 bases between the germline ends. Germline lookup yields CDR1 DFQATT and CDR2 SNEGSKA (reference sequence). The CDR3 runs 10 residues.

This clone occurred a few times. The chain recombines TRBV9 with TRBJ2-2; TRBD1 matches 7 bases. CDR1 and CDR2 (germline): SGDLS, YYNGEE. V lost 4 bases to trimming and J lost 5 bases; unmatched junction nucleotides: 8. The CDR3 length is 15 residues. As DNA, the CDR3 is TGTGCCAGCAGCACCCGACAGGGTACGACCGGGGAGCTGTTTTTT. Its protein product is CASSTRQGTTGELFF.